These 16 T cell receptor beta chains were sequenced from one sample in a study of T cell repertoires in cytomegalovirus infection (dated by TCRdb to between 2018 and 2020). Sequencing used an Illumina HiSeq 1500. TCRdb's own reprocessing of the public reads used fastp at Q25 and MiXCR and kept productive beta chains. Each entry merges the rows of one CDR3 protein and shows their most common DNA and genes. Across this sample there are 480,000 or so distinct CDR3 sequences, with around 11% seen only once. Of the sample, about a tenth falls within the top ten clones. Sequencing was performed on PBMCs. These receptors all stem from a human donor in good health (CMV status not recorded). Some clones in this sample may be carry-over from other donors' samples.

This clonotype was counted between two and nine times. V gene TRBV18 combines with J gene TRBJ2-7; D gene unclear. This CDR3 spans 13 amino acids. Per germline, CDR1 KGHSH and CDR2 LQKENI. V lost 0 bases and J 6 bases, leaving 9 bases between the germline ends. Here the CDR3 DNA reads TGTGCCAGCTCACCACCTTCGGTACGCGAGCAGTACTTC. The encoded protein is CASSPPSVREQYF.

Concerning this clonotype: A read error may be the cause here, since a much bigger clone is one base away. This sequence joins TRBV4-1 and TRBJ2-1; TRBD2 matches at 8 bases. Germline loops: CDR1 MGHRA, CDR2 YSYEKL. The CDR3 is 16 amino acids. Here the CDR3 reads CASSQDPAGANNERFF. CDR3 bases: TGCGCCAGCAGCCAAGATCCAGCGGGAGCCAACAATGAGCGGTTCTTC.

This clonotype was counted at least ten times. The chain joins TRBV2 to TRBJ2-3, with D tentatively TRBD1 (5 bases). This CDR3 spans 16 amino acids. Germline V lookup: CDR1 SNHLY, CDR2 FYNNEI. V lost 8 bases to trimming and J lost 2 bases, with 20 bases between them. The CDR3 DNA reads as TGTGCCAGCCCTCCTGGGGCTGATTCTCCCACAGATACGCAGTATTTT. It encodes CASPPGADSPTDTQYF.

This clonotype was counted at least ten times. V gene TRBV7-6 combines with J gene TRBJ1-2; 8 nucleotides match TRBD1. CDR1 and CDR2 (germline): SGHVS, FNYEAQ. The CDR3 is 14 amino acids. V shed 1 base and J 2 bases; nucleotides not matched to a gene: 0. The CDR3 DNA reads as TGTGCCAGCAGCTTAGGGACAGGGAACTATGGCTACACCTTC. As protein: CASSLGTGNYGYTF.

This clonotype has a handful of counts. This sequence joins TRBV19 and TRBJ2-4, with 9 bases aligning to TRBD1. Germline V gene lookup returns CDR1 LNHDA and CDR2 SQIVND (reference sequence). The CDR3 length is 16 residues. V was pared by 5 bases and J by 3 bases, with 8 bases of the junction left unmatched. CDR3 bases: TGTGCCAGTAGTGTACAGGGGGCGCGAGTCAAAAACATTCAGTACTTC. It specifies CASSVQGARVKNIQYF.

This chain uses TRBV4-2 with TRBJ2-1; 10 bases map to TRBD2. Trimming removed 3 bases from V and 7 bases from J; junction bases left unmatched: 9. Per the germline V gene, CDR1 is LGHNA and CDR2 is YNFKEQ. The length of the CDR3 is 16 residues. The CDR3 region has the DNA TGTGCCAGCAGCCACCAAACTAGCGGGAATAGGAATGAGCAGTTCTTC. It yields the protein CASSHQTSGNRNEQFF.

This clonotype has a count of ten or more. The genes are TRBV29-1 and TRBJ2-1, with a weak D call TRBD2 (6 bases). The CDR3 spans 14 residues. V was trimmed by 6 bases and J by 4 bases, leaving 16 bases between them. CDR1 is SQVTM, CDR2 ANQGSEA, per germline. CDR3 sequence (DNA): TGCAGCGTCCAAGGAGGGAGTTCTTACAATGAGCAGTTCTTC. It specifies CSVQGGSSYNEQFF.

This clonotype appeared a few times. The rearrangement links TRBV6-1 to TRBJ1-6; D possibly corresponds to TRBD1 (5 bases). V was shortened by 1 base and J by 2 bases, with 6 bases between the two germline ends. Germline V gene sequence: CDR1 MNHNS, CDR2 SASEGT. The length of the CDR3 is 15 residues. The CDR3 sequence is CASSEGRAYNSPLHF. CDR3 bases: TGTGCCAGCAGTGAAGGCAGGGCCTATAATTCACCCCTCCACTTT.

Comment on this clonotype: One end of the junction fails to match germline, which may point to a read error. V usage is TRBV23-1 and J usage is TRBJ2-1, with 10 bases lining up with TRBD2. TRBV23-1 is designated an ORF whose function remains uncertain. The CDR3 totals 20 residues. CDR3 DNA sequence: TGCGCCAGCAGTCAAAAAAGGGGTCTAGCGGGAGACTCACGAGACAATGAGCCGTTCTTC. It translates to CASSQKRGLAGDSRDNEPFF.

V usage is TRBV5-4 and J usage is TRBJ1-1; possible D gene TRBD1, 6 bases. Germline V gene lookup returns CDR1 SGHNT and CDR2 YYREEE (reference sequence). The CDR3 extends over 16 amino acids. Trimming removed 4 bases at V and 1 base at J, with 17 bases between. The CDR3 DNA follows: TGTGCCAGCAGCCCGCAGCAGGGGAGGAGGAACACTGAAGCTTTCTTT. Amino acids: CASSPQQGRRNTEAFF.

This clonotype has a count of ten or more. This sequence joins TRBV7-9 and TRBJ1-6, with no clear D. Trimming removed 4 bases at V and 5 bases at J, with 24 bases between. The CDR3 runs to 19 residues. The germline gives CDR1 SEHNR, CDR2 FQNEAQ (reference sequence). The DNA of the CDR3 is TGTGCCAGCAGCTCGCTCACCCCCCGTGTACAGCCAGATAATTCACCCCTCCACTTT. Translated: CASSSLTPRVQPDNSPLHF.

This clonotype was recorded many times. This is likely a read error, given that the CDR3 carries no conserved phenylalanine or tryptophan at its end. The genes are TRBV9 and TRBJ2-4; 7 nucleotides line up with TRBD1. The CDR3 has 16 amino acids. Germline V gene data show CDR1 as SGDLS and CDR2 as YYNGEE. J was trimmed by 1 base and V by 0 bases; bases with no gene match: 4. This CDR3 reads CASSVDEGAAKNIQYL. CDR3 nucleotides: TGTGCCAGCAGCGTAGATGAGGGGGCGGCCAAAAACATTCAGTACCTC.

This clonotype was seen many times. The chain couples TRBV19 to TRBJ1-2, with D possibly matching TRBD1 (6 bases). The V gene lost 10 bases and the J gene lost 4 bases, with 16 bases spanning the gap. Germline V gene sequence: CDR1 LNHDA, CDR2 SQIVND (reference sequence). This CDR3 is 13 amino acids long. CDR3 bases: TGTGCCACCCAGAGGGGGAGGTCCTATGGCTACACCTTC. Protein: CATQRGRSYGYTF.

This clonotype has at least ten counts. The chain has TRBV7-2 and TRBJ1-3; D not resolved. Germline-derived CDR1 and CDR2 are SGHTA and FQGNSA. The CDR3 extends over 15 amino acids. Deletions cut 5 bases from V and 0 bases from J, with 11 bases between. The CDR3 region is CASSPDGYSGNTIYF. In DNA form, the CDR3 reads TGTGCCAGCAGCCCTGACGGTTACTCTGGAAACACCATATATTTT.

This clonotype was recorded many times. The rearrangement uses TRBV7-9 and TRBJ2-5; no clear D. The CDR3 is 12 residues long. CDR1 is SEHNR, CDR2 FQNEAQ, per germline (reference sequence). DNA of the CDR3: TGTGCGGGGATGCCTAACCAAGAGACCCAGTACTTC. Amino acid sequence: CAGMPNQETQYF.

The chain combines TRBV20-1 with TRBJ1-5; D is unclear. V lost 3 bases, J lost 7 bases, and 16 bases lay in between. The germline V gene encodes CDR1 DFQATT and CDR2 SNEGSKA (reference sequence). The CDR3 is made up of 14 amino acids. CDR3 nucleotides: TGCAGTGCTAGTGATTACCTGGTCGGCCAGCCCCAGCATTTT. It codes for CSASDYLVGQPQHF.